Shown below are 13 T cell receptor beta chains from a single sample sequenced in a study of T-cell reconstitution after alpha-beta-depleted transplantation in children. Unique molecular identifiers were used to barcode this TCRbeta library. TCRdb reprocessed the PCR reads with MiXCR, giving one entry per CDR3 protein. The table has roughly 350,000 distinct CDR3 sequences, about a tenth seen once. The specimen comprised PBMCs from the stem cell graft donor, sampled from the stem cell graft. These receptors were taken from a human donor who donated a stem cell graft to a child with acute lymphoblastic leukemia.

This chain connects TRBV27 to TRBJ2-7, with a weak D call TRBD2 (5 bases). Germline V gene lookup returns CDR1 MNHEY and CDR2 SMNVEV (reference sequence). The CDR3 covers 14 residues. V was clipped by 8 bases and J by 4 bases, with 18 bases between them. The CDR3: CASGRGMGGYEQYF. The CDR3 DNA sequence: TGTGCCAGCGGCCGAGGGATGGGCGGATACGAGCAGTACTTC.

The sample holds a few counts of this clonotype. The J gene is TRBJ1-1, the V gene TRBV5-6, with D uncertain. V was clipped by 3 bases and J by 3 bases, with 24 bases between them. Germline values: CDR1 SGHDT, CDR2 YYEEEE. CDR3 length equals 18 residues. CDR3 DNA: TGTGCCAGCAGCTCGCTCCGGACCTCCTTTGGGGAACACACTGAAGCTTTCTTT. Protein sequence: CASSSLRTSFGEHTEAFF.

This clonotype has a handful of counts. V gene TRBV5-1 combines with J gene TRBJ2-7, with 11 bases matching TRBD1. The V and J ends lost 4 bases and 4 bases, in that order; junction bases with no gene match: 7. Germline V gives CDR1 SGHRS, CDR2 YFSETQ. The CDR3 extends over 15 amino acids. DNA of the CDR3: TGCGCCAGCAGCGTCCGGGACAGGGGGAGGTACGAGCAGTACTTC. Its protein product is CASSVRDRGRYEQYF.

The chain employs TRBV6-4 and TRBJ2-7; 7 bases line up with TRBD2. Germline V gives CDR1 MRHNA, CDR2 SNTAGT. After removal of 3 bases from V and 4 bases from J, the junction contained 9 bases not matched to a gene. The CDR3 runs to 15 residues. The CDR3, as DNA: TGTGCCAGCAGTGATCGGGGCGGGAGCTCGTACGAGCAGTACTTC. Its translation is CASSDRGGSSYEQYF.

This clonotype was seen at least ten times. The chain has TRBV28 and TRBJ2-6; D is ambiguous. Per germline, CDR1 MDHEN and CDR2 SYDVKM. The CDR3 sequence is 14 residues long. Trimming removed 5 bases at V and 3 bases at J, with 8 bases between. Here the CDR3 DNA reads TGTGCCAGCAGTCTCGTCGGTGGGGCCAACGTCCTGACTTTC. Translating gives CASSLVGGANVLTF.

The rearrangement joins TRBV10-3 to TRBJ2-7; D remains ambiguous. Per germline, CDR1 ENHRY and CDR2 SYGVKD. V was clipped by 3 bases and J by 7 bases, with 7 bases between them. This CDR3 is 11 amino acids long. In DNA form, the CDR3 reads TGTGCCATCAGTGAAAGATCGGAGCAGTACTTC. Its translation: CAISERSEQYF.

This clonotype was detected only a few times. The V and J genes are TRBV19 and TRBJ1-5; D is unclear. The CDR3 totals 14 residues. The germline V gene has CDR1 LNHDA and CDR2 SQIVND (reference sequence). V lost 7 bases to trimming and J lost 2 bases, with 12 bases between them. The CDR3 DNA sequence: TGTGCCAGTAACCCAGGCCAGGGCAATCAGCCCCAGCATTTT. This sequence encodes CASNPGQGNQPQHF.

This clonotype was counted between two and nine times. The chain recombines TRBV29-1 with TRBJ2-3; D is unresolved. The CDR3 runs to 12 residues. Germline CDR1 reads SQVTM; CDR2 reads ANQGSEA. Trimming left V 1 base short and J 4 bases short, with 6 bases between. CDR3 nucleotide sequence: TGCAGCGTTGAAGTCGGTGCAGATACGCAGTATTTT. Protein: CSVEVGADTQYF.

This clonotype was seen more than once but under ten times. The V call is TRBV7-2, the J call TRBJ1-2; D is ambiguous. CDR3 length: 13 residues. V dropped 2 bases and J dropped 0 bases, with 4 bases sitting between them. Germline V gives CDR1 SGHTA, CDR2 FQGNSA. This chain's CDR3 is CASSLISNYGYTF. The CDR3 nucleotides are TGTGCCAGCAGCTTAATTTCTAACTATGGCTACACCTTC. The variable domain in full, with the rest retrieved from reference TRBV7-2 and TRBJ1-2, is GAGVSQSPSNKVTEKGKDVELRCDPISGHTALYWYRQSLGQGLEFLIYFQGNSAPDKSGLPSDRFSAERTGGSVSTLTIQRTQQEDSAVYLCASSLISNYGYTFGSGTRLTVV.

About this clonotype itself: Relative to the germline gene, one junction end is altered; a read error may explain this. V gene TRBV7-7 combines with J gene TRBJ2-1, with 8 bases aligning to TRBD2. The CDR3 runs 16 residues. Germline V gene data show CDR1 as SSHAT and CDR2 as FNYEAQ (reference sequence). CDR3 sequence (DNA): TGTGCTAGCAGCCCCTACGGACTAGCCCTCTACAATGAGCAGTTCTTC. Translation: CASSPYGLALYNEQFF.

The genes are TRBV20-1 and TRBJ1-1, with D unresolved. The germline V gene encodes CDR1 DFQATT and CDR2 SNEGSKA (reference sequence). This CDR3 is 15 amino acids long. V dropped 0 bases and J dropped 4 bases, with 15 bases sitting between them. CDR3: CSARDSTSTFTEAFF. The CDR3 DNA is TGCAGTGCTAGAGATAGTACCAGCACGTTCACTGAAGCTTTCTTT.

This clonotype was found a few times. The chain combines TRBV29-1 with TRBJ2-1, with 8 positions matching TRBD2. This CDR3 region has 15 residues. Germline V gives CDR1 SQVTM, CDR2 ANQGSEA. Unmatched junction bases numbered 17, after V lost 7 bases and J lost 9 bases. The CDR3 sequence: CSAMAGGGRWGEQFF. CDR3 sequence (DNA): TGCAGCGCCATGGCGGGGGGCGGGAGGTGGGGTGAGCAGTTCTTC.

This clonotype was picked up a small number of times. The chain employs TRBV7-2 and TRBJ2-7, with D possibly TRBD1 on 6 matching bases. The germline gives CDR1 SGHTA, CDR2 FQGNSA. The CDR3 runs 14 residues. The V end was cut by 4 bases, the J end by 6 bases, with 16 bases between. This CDR3 reads CASSSSTGYGEQYF. The CDR3 coding sequence is TGTGCCAGCAGCTCCTCCACAGGGTACGGCGAGCAGTACTTC.